The T cell receptor beta chain described here comes from a study of T cells after yellow fever vaccination. Findings of the study overall: Abundant clonotypes from the bulk population could have been carried over as contaminants into FACS-sorted repertoires. The study re-detected most primary-vaccination clones after the booster (around 96% CD4, approximately 88% CD8).

TCRdb processed the 5' RACE reads anew with MiXCR; each CDR3 protein has one entry. The sample has around 600,000 distinct CDR3 sequences, more than 9% seen once. The CDR3 consists of 12 residues. Germline values: CDR1 SGHTA, CDR2 FQGNSA. This clonotype was picked up many times. Antigen unknown. One end of the junction is discordant with germline, which a read error may explain. This TCR came from a man between 25 and 39 years old who received the YFV17D yellow fever vaccine. This sample comprised PBMCs, obtained on the day of the yellow fever booster vaccination. This chain links TRBV7-2 with TRBJ2-3, with D hard to call. The CDR3 DNA reads as TGCGCCAGCAGCCTCAGACTGGATACGCAGTATTTT. Protein product: CASSLRLDTQYF.